This TCR beta chain was profiled in a study of shared clonotypes between healthy human individuals. Libraries were prepared by immunoSEQ multiplex PCR; TCRdb keeps only in-frame clonotypes and omits some of them. The sample records about 320,000 clones, roughly 87% being singletons. The CDR3 extends over 15 amino acids. The V and J ends lost 0 bases and 9 bases, in that order; junction bases with no gene match: 6. From germline, CDR1 is MNHEY and CDR2 SVGAGI. This rearrangement joins TRBV6-5 to TRBJ2-7; TRBD1 matches at 12 bases. Sequencing was carried out using memory CD8+ T cells sorted from blood. Described subset: CD45RO+ cells pooled with CCR7-negative TemRA cells. This TCR came from a man aged 18 to 30 in good health. The DNA for the CDR3 is TGTGCCAGCAGTTACTCCCCGGGACAGGGGGCTTCGCAGTACTTC. Its protein is CASSYSPGQGASQYF.